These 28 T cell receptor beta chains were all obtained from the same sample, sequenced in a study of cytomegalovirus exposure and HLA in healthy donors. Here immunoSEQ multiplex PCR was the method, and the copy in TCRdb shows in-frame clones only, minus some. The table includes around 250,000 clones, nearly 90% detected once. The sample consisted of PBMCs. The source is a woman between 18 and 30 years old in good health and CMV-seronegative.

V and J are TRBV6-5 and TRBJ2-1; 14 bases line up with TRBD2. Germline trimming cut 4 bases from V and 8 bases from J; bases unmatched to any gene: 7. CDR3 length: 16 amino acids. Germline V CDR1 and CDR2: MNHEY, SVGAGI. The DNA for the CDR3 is TGTGCCAGCAGTTCGACTAGCGGGGGGGCCATATATGAGCAGTTCTTC. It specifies CASSSTSGGAIYEQFF.

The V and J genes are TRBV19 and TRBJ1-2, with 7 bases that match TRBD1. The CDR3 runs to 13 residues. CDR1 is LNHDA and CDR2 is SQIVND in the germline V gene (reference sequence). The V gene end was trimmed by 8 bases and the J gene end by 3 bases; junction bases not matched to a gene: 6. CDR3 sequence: CASSDRADYGYTF. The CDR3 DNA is TGTGCCAGTTCCGACAGGGCTGACTATGGCTACACCTTC. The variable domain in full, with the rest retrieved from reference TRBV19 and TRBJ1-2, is DGGITQSPKYLFRKEGQNVTLSCEQNLNHDAMYWYRQDPGQGLRLIYYSQIVNDFQKGDIAEGYSVSREKKESFPLTVTSAQKNPTAFYLCASSDRADYGYTFGSGTRLTVV.

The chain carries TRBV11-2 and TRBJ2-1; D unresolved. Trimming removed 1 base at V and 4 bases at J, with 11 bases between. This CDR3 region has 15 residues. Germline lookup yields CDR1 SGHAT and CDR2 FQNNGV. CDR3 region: CASSLVVTIYNEQFF. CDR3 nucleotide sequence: TGTGCCAGCAGCTTAGTTGTGACAATTTACAATGAGCAGTTCTTC.

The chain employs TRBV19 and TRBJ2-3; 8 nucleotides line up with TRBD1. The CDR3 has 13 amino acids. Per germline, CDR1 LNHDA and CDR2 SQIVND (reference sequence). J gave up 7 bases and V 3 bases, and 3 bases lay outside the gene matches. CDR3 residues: CASSIDRGNTQYF. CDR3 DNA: TGTGCCAGTAGTATTGACAGGGGAAATACGCAGTATTTT.

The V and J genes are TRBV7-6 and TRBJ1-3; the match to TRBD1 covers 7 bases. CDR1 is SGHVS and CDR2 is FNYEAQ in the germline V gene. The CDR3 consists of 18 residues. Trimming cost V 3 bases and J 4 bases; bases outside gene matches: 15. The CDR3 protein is CASSFTGLRGRKGNTIYF. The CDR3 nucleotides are TGTGCCAGCAGCTTTACCGGCCTGAGGGGGCGGAAAGGAAACACCATATATTTT.

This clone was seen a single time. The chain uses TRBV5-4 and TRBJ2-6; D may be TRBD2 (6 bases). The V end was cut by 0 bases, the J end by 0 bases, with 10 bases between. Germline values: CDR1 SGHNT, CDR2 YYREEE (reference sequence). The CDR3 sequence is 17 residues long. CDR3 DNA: TGTGCCAGCAGCTTGGCGGGAGTCCGCTCTGGGGCCAACGTCCTGACTTTC. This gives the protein CASSLAGVRSGANVLTF.

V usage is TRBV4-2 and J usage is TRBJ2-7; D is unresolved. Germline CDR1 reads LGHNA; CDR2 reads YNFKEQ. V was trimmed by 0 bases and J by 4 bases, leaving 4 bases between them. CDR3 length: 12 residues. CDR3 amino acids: CASSQDPYEQYF. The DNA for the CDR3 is TGTGCCAGCAGCCAAGATCCTTACGAGCAGTACTTC.

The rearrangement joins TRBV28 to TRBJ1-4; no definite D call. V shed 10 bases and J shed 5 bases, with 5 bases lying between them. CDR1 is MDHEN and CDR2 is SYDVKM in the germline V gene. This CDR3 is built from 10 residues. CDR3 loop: CATQNEKLFF. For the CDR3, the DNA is TGTGCCACCCAAAATGAAAAACTGTTTTTT. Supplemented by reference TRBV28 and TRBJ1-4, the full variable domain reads DVKVTQSSRYLVKRTGEKVFLECVQDMDHENMFWYRQDPGLGLRLIYFSYDVKMKEKGDIPEGYSVSREKKERFSLILESASTNQTSMYLCATQNEKLFFGSGTQLSVL.

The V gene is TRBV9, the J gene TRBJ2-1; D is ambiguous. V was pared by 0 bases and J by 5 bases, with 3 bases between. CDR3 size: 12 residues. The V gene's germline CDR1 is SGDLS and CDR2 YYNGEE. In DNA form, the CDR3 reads TGTGCCAGCAGCGTAGACAACAATGAGCAGTTCTTC. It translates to CASSVDNNEQFF.

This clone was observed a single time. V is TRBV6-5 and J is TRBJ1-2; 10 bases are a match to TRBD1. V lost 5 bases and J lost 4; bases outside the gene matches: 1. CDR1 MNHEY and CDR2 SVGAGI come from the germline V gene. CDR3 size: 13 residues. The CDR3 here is CASSRDRGYGYTF. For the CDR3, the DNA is TGTGCCAGCAGTCGGGACAGGGGCTATGGCTACACCTTC.

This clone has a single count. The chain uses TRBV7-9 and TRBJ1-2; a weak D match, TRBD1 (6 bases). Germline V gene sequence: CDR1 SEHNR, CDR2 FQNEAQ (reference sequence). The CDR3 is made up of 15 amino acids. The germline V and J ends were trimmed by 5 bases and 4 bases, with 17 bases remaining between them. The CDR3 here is CASSPNVVDSYGYTF. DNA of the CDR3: TGTGCCAGCAGCCCCAATGTGGTGGACAGCTATGGCTACACCTTC.

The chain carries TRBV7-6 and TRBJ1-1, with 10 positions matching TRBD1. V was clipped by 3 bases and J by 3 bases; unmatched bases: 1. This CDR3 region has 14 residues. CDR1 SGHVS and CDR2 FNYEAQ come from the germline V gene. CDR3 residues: CASSFGQGDTEAFF. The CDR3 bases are TGTGCCAGCAGCTTTGGACAGGGGGACACTGAAGCTTTCTTT.

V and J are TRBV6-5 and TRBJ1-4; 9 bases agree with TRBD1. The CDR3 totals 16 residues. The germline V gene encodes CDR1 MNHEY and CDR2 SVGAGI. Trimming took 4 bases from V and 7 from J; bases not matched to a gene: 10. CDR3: CASSSIGQGMSEKLFF. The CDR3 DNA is TGTGCCAGCAGTTCTATAGGACAGGGGATGTCTGAAAAACTGTTTTTT.

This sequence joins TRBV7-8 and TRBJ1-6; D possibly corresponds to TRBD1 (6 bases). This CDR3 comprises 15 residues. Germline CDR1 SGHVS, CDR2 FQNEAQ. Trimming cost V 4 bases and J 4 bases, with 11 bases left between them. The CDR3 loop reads CASSSYREYNSPLHF. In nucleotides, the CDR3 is TGTGCCAGCAGCTCATACAGGGAGTATAATTCACCCCTCCACTTT.

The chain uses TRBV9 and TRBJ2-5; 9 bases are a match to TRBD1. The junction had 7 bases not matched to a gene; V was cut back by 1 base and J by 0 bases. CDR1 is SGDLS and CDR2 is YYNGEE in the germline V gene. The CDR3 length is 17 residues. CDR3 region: CASSVSRQGEYQETQYF. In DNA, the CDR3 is TGTGCCAGCAGCGTATCCAGACAGGGGGAGTACCAAGAGACCCAGTACTTC.

The CDR3 protein is CASRAGTASYEQYV. CDR3 DNA: TGCGCCAGCAGGGCCGGAACAGCCTCCTACGAGCAGTACGTC. This chain links TRBV5-1 with TRBJ2-7; D is unresolved. Germline loops: CDR1 SGHRS, CDR2 YFSETQ. Between the trimmed V and J ends, which lost 5 bases and 0 bases, there was a span of 12 bases. The CDR3 extends over 14 amino acids.

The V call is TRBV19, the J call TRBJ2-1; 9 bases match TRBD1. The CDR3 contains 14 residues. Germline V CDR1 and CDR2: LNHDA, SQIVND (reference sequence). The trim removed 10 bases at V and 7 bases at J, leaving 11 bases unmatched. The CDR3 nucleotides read TGTGCCACCACGGGACAGGGATTTATGAATGAGCAGTTCTTC. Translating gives CATTGQGFMNEQFF.

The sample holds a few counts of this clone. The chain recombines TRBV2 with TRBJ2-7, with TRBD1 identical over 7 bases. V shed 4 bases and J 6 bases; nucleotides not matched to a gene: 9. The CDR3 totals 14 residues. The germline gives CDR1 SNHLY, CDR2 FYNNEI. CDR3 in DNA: TGTGCCAGCAGTGGACGACAGGGATTAAGCGAGCAGTACGTC. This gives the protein CASSGRQGLSEQYV.

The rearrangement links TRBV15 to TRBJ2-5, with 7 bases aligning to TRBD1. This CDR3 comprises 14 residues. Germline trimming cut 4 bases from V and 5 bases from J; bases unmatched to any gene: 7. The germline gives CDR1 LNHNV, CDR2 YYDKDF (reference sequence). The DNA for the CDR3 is TGTGCCACCAGCAAAGGGGGCAGGGAGGAGACCCAGTACTTC. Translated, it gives CATSKGGREETQYF. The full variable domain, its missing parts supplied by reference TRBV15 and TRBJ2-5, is DAMVIQNPRYQVTQFGKPVTLSCSQTLNHNVMYWYQQKSSQAPKLLFHYYDKDFNNEADTPDNFQSRRPNTSFCFLDIRSPGLGDTAMYLCATSKGGREETQYFGPGTRLLVL.

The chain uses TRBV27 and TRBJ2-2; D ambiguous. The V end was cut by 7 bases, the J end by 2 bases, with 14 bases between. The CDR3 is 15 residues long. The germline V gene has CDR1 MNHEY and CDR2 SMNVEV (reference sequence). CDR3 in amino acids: CASTCRHRNTGELFF. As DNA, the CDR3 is TGTGCCAGCACTTGTAGACATAGAAACACCGGGGAGCTGTTTTTT.

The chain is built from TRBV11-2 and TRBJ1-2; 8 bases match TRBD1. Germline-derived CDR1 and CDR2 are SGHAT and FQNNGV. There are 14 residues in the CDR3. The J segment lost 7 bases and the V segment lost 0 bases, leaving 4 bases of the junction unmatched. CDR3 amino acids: CASSLDRGQGGYTF. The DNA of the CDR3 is TGTGCCAGCAGCTTAGACAGGGGGCAGGGTGGCTACACCTTC.

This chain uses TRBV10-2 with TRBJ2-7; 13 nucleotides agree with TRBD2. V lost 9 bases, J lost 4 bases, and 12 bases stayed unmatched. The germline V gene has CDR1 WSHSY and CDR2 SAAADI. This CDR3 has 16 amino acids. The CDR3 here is CASEPGLAGKSYEQYF. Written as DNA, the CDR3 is TGCGCCAGTGAACCGGGACTAGCGGGGAAAAGTTACGAGCAGTACTTC.

CDR3 nucleotides: TGTGCCAGCAGTCCCGGGACTAGCCTCGGCACCGGGGAGCTGTTTTTT. As protein: CASSPGTSLGTGELFF. This sequence joins TRBV6-6 and TRBJ2-2, with 9 nucleotides matching TRBD2. This CDR3 is built from 16 residues. In germline, CDR1 is MNHNY, CDR2 SVGAGI (reference sequence). V gave up 5 bases and J gave up 4 bases; unmatched junction bases: 8.

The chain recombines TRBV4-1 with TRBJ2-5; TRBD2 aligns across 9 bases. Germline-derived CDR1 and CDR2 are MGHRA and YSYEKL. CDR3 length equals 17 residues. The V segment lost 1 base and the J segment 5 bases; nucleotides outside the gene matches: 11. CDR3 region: CASSQAAGGSTHETQYF. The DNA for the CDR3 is TGCGCCAGCAGCCAAGCAGCGGGGGGCAGCACGCATGAGACCCAGTACTTC.

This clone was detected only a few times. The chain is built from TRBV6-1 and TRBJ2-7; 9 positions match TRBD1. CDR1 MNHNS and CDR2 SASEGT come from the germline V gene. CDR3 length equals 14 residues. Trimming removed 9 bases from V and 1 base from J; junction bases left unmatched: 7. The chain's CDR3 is CASSGTGSSYEQYV. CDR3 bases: TGTGCCAGTTCCGGGACAGGGAGTTCCTACGAGCAGTACGTC.

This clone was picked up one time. The DNA for the CDR3 is TGTGCCAGCAGTGTCTACCAGGGGAACATTCAGTACTTC. This gives the protein CASSVYQGNIQYF. This chain joins TRBV28 and TRBJ2-4; possible D gene TRBD1, 6 bases. Germline V gene lookup returns CDR1 MDHEN and CDR2 SYDVKM. The CDR3 runs to 13 residues. Trimming cost V 5 bases and J 7 bases, with 12 bases left between them.

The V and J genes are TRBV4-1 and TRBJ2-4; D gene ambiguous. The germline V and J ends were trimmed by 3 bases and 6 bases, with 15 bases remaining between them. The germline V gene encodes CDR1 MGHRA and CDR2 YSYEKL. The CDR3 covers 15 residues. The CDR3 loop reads CASSQPVVRGNIQYF. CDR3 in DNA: TGCGCCAGCAGCCAGCCGGTAGTTCGAGGAAACATTCAGTACTTC.

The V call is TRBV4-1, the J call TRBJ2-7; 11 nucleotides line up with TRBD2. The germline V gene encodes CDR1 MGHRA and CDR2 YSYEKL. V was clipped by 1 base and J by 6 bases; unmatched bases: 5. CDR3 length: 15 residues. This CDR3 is CASSQAAGLAVEQYF. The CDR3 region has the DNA TGCGCCAGCAGCCAAGCCGCGGGACTAGCGGTCGAGCAGTACTTC.